These 4 T cell receptor beta chains were all obtained from the same sample, sequenced in a study of T cells in Graves' hyperthyroidism and ophthalmopathy. From RNA transcripts, TCR beta CDR3 regions were amplified. The HTBI set primed first-round TCR CDR3 RT-PCR. A single record per CDR3 protein comes from TCRdb applying MiXCR to the multiplex PCR reads. This table holds hundreds of thousands of distinct CDR3 sequences, more than 20% found once. Input material: blood. The receptors were gathered from a man younger than 40 with Graves' ophthalmopathy.

The chain is built from TRBV4-3 and TRBJ2-1; a weak D match, TRBD1 (6 bases). The CDR3 loop spans 14 amino acids. CDR1 and CDR2 (germline): LGHNA, YSLEER. Trimming took off 8 bases at V and 9 bases at J, with 20 bases between the two ends. The CDR3 DNA follows: TGCGCCAGCGGCCGGGACAAAAATACCGGTGAGCAGTTCTTC. It yields the protein CASGRDKNTGEQFF.

This clonotype came up a few times. The chain carries TRBV20-1 and TRBJ2-2, with 10 bases identical to TRBD1. Germline V CDR1 and CDR2: DFQATT, SNEGSKA (reference sequence). The J segment lost 6 bases and the V segment lost 5 bases, leaving 6 bases of the junction unmatched. CDR3 length equals 14 residues. The CDR3 region has the DNA TGCAGTGCTGCTACCGGGACAGGGGCCGGGGAGCTGTTTTTT. It yields the protein CSAATGTGAGELFF.

The rearrangement uses TRBV7-9 and TRBJ2-7, with TRBD2 identical over 8 bases. This CDR3 has 15 residues. Germline-derived CDR1 and CDR2 are SEHNR and FQNEAQ (reference sequence). V shed 5 bases, J shed 6 bases, and the junction held 12 bases outside the gene matches. The CDR3, as DNA: TGTGCCAGCAGCCGAACTGTCACCGGGACTAGCGAGCAGTACTTC. Protein: CASSRTVTGTSEQYF.

This clonotype has only a few counts. The V gene is TRBV27, the J gene TRBJ2-7; D possibly corresponds to TRBD2 (5 bases). The germline gives CDR1 MNHEY, CDR2 SMNVEV (reference sequence). The V gene lost 6 bases and the J gene lost 2 bases, with 20 bases spanning the gap. CDR3 size: 16 residues. The chain's CDR3 is CASRPHTATNPYEQYF. CDR3 DNA sequence: TGTGCCAGCAGACCCCACACCGCGACTAACCCCTACGAGCAGTACTTC.